The source of this T cell receptor (beta chain) is a study of CD8+ T cells in alopecia areata. Study-level background: The drug, oral tofacitinib, was given to treated patients at 5 to 10 mg twice daily.

The sequencing template was cDNA reverse transcribed from extracted RNA. The method was immunoSEQ multiplex PCR; TCRdb's version includes in-frame clones alone and lacks a portion of them. The data show about 150,000 clones, around 87% seen once. Lesional scalp punch biopsies and peripheral blood were collected from alopecia areata patients. V was shortened by 5 bases and J by 2 bases, with 19 bases between the two germline ends. Per germline, CDR1 SEHNR and CDR2 FQNEAQ (reference sequence). The CDR3 runs 17 residues. This clone was recorded once. This material consisted of CD8+ T cells sorted from blood, taken at week 0. The chain employs TRBV7-9 and TRBJ2-1; tentatively, D is TRBD2 (6 bases). This TCR was recovered from a human donor with alopecia areata. The CDR3 sequence: CASSPTYRAGTYNEQFF. The CDR3 bases are TGTGCCAGCAGCCCAACCTACAGAGCGGGTACCTACAATGAGCAGTTCTTC.